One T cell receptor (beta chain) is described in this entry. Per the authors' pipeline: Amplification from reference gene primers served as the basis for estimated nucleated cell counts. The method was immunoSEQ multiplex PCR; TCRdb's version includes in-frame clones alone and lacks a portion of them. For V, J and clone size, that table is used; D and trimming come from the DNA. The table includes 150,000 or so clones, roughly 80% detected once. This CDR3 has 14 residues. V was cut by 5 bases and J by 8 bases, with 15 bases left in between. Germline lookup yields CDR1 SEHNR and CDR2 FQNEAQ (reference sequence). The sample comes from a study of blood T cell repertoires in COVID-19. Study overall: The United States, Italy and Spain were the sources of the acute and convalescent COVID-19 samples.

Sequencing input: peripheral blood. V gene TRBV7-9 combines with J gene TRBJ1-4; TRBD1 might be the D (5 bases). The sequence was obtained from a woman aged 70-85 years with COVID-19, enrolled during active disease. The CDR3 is CASSPIRGAEKLFF. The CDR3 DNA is TGTGCCAGCAGCCCTATTAGGGGTGCCGAAAAACTGTTTTTT.